These 27 T cell receptor delta chains share one sample of origin, sequenced in a study of gamma-delta chains in newborns, infants, children. TCRdb re-called the reads via CATT. The table records 3,000 to 4,000 delta-chain clones, about 0.63% of them present only once. Material for sequencing was blood. The receptor source for this set is a child who was a newborn, infant or young child, either healthy, febrile or measles-vaccinated (not recorded which).

By proportion, this clone is medium-sized. With a far larger clone one base away, a read error is the likely cause. The chain carries TRDV2 and TRDJ3; 11 bases map to TRDD3. Germline V gene lookup returns CDR1 GEAIGNYY and CDR2 EKD. The CDR3 is 18 residues long. The CDR3 protein is CACGTVLGDTWDTRQMFF. Written as DNA, the CDR3 is TGTGCCTGTGGCACCGTACTGGGGGATACCTGGGACACCCGACAGATGTTTTTC.

There are a few counts of this clone. A much more abundant neighbour one base away suggests this may be a read error. Other nucleotide sequences in the sample specify the same CDR3. The chain combines TRDV2 with TRDJ3; 10 positions agree with TRDD3. Germline V CDR1 and CDR2: GEAIGNYY, EKD. The trim removed 1 base at V and 1 base at J, leaving 6 bases unmatched. This CDR3 region has 19 residues. The CDR3 DNA reads TGTGCCTGTGACACTGCAGGGGGATACGCGTCCTGGGACACCCGACAGATGTTTTTC. This gives the protein CACDTAGGYASWDTRQMFF.

This clone was observed a handful of times. TCRdb attributes to this sequence the protein of a much larger clone, which differs from the DNA translation at residue 15; a read error is likely, and the protein displayed is translated from the DNA. J is TRDJ1 and V is TRDV2; 11 bases map to TRDD3. The CDR3 has 16 amino acids. The germline CDR1 and CDR2 sequences are GEAIGNYY and EKD. CDR3 in amino acids: CACDTMGDTYTDKLTF. The DNA for the CDR3 is TGTGCCTGCGACACAATGGGGGATACGTACACCGATAAACTCACCTTT.

This clone is medium-sized (0.01 to 0.1%) in the sample. J is TRDJ2 and V is TRDV3; 9 bases align to TRDD3. The CDR3 sequence is 17 residues long. V shed 0 bases, J shed 0 bases, and the junction held 8 bases outside the gene matches. From germline, CDR1 is TVYSNPD and CDR2 GDNSRS (reference sequence). The CDR3 sequence is CAFSYWGTSALTAQLFF. Written as DNA, the CDR3 is TGTGCCTTTAGCTACTGGGGGACCTCCGCTTTGACAGCACAACTCTTCTTT.

A word on this clone: Other DNA sequences from this sample encode an identical CDR3 as well. This chain uses TRDV2 with TRDJ3, with 10 bases aligning to TRDD3. Germline V lookup: CDR1 GEAIGNYY, CDR2 EKD. The CDR3 totals 18 residues. Losses at the gene ends were 3 bases for V and 2 bases for J; bases not matched to a gene: 6. The CDR3 nucleotides read TGTGCCTGTGACTCTGTACTGGGGGATGCCTGGGACACCCGACAGATGTTTTTC. Translated, it gives CACDSVLGDAWDTRQMFF.

Turning to this clone: This likely stems from a read error, as it lies one base from a far larger clone. The same CDR3 also results from other DNA sequences found in this sample. This rearrangement joins TRDV2 to TRDJ3; 12 bases fit TRDD3. Germline V gene sequence: CDR1 GEAIGNYY, CDR2 EKD. This CDR3 is built from 20 residues. CDR3 residues: CACDTWGIRTSSWDTRQMFF. CDR3 DNA sequence: TGTGCCTGCGACACCTGGGGGATACGAACGAGCTCCTGGGACACCCGACAGATGTTTTTC.

This clone is labeled medium-sized. The chain links TRDV1 to TRDJ1, with 10 bases fitting TRDD3. Germline CDR1 and CDR2: TSWWSYY and QGS. This CDR3 spans 20 amino acids. With 2 bases clipped from V and 0 bases from J, the junction kept 15 bases outside the gene matches. Here the CDR3 reads CALGESPYWGIMEDTDKLIF. CDR3 DNA: TGTGCTCTTGGGGAAAGTCCGTACTGGGGGATCATGGAGGACACCGATAAACTCATCTTT.

This clone was recorded a few times. The protein TCRdb lists belongs to a much larger clone and differs from this DNA's translation at residue 14, which points to a read error; the protein shown is made from the DNA. The rearrangement uses TRDV2 and TRDJ2, with 8 bases aligning to TRDD3. The CDR3 runs 17 residues. CDR1 is GEAIGNYY, CDR2 EKD, per germline. The CDR3: CACDTVAGGISSARLFF. CDR3 DNA sequence: TGTGCCTGTGACACCGTGGCTGGGGGGATATCTTCAGCACGACTCTTCTTT.

By share, this clone counts as medium-sized. This chain uses TRDV2 with TRDJ2; TRDD3 aligns across 11 bases. The CDR3 is made up of 17 amino acids. Germline V gene sequence: CDR1 GEAIGNYY, CDR2 EKD. Trimming cost V 3 bases and J 0 bases; bases outside gene matches: 5. The CDR3 sequence: CACDSLLGDTLTAQLFF. The DNA for the CDR3 is TGTGCCTGTGACTCCCTACTGGGGGATACTTTGACAGCACAACTCTTCTTT.

This clone appeared a few times. A read error likely explains why the TCRdb protein, taken from a much larger clone, differs from this DNA's translation at residue 3; the protein shown is translated from the DNA. Other DNA sequences from this sample encode an identical CDR3 as well. V and J are TRDV2 and TRDJ3, with 9 bases identical to TRDD3. CDR1 and CDR2 from the germline V gene are GEAIGNYY and EKD. This CDR3 comprises 17 residues. The CDR3 region is CARDSTGGSWDTRQMFF. DNA for the CDR3: TGTGCCCGTGACAGTACTGGGGGATCCTGGGACACCCGACAGATGTTTTTC.

This clone was counted a few times. The protein held in TCRdb is that of a much larger clone and does not match this DNA's translation at residue 8, likely because of a read error; the protein shown is translated from the DNA. The chain recombines TRDV2 with TRDJ2, with 8 bases matching TRDD3. Germline lookup yields CDR1 GEAIGNYY and CDR2 EKD. The V gene end was trimmed by 1 base and the J gene end by 3 bases; junction bases not matched to a gene: 3. This CDR3 comprises 15 residues. In nucleotides, the CDR3 is TGTGCCTGTGACACACTGGGGGGTATGACAGCACAACTCTTCTTT. Protein product: CACDTLGGMTAQLFF.

This clone was recorded a few times. Only one base separates this from a far larger clonotype, so it likely reflects a read error. V gene TRDV2 combines with J gene TRDJ2, with D possibly being TRDD3 (6 bases). The CDR3 consists of 13 residues. Looked up from germline, CDR1 is GEAIGNYY and CDR2 is EKD. CDR3 nucleotide sequence: TGTGCCTGTGGCACCTGGGGGACAGCACAACTCTTCTTT. Its translation is CACGTWGTAQLFF.

This clone was detected a few times. A far larger clone is off by one base, so a read error is likely. The chain recombines TRDV2 with TRDJ3; 12 bases line up with TRDD3. J lost 2 bases, V lost 2 bases, and 3 bases had no gene match. Germline V lookup: CDR1 GEAIGNYY, CDR2 EKD. The CDR3 runs to 18 residues. The CDR3 DNA reads TGTGCCTGTGACAATACTGGGGGATACCCCTGGGACACCCGACAGATGTTTTTC. It is translated as CACDNTGGYPWDTRQMFF.

This clone appeared many times. A read error is the likely source, as a far larger clone sits one nucleotide away. This sequence joins TRDV2 and TRDJ1; 7 bases are shared with TRDD3. This CDR3 region has 14 residues. CDR1 is GEAIGNYY and CDR2 is EKD in the germline V gene. V shed 2 bases and J 0 bases; nucleotides not matched to a gene: 2. CDR3 in DNA: TGTGCCTGTGACATGCTGGGGGACACCGATAAACTCATCTTT. Protein: CACDMLGDTDKLIF.

On this clone itself: TCRdb pairs this DNA with a much larger clone's protein that differs at residue 13, likely a read error; the protein shown was translated from the DNA. V usage is TRAV29/DV5 and J usage is TRDJ2, with 8 bases lining up with TRDD3. This CDR3 has 17 amino acids. Germline lookup yields CDR1 NSMFDY and CDR2 ISSIKDK. The CDR3 loop reads CAAQLLGANCLTVQLFF. CDR3 nucleotide sequence: TGTGCAGCGCAACTACTGGGGGCCAACTGTTTGACAGTACAACTCTTCTTT.

This clone was recorded a few times. It differs at one base from a far larger clone, so likely a read error. The identical CDR3 is also encoded by other nucleotide sequences in the sample. This sequence joins TRDV2 and TRDJ1; TRDD3 matches at 11 bases. This CDR3 comprises 16 residues. CDR1 is GEAIGNYY, CDR2 EKD, per germline. In DNA, the CDR3 is TGTGCCTGCGACACAATGGGGGATACGTACACCGATAAACTCATCTTT. This gives the protein CACDTMGDTYTDKLIF.

In the case of this clone: This likely reflects a read error, since a far larger clone is one base away. Other nucleotide sequences from this sample produce the same CDR3. CDR3 bases: TGTGCCTGCGACATACTGGGGGATAACGCCTGGGACACCCGACAGATGTTTTTC. Translation: CACDILGDNAWDTRQMFF. The chain is built from TRDV2 and TRDJ3; the match to TRDD3 covers 11 bases. There are 18 residues in the CDR3. Germline V gene data show CDR1 as GEAIGNYY and CDR2 as EKD.

With regard to this clone: TCRdb's entry gives the protein of a much larger clone, which mismatches this DNA's translation at residue 10, likely from a read error; the protein reported here is translated from the DNA. The J gene is TRDJ1, the V gene TRAV29/DV5; TRDD3 matches 7 bases. The CDR3 sequence is 17 residues long. Germline CDR1 is NSMFDY and CDR2 is ISSIKDK. With 2 bases clipped from V and 0 bases from J, the junction kept 13 bases outside the gene matches. The CDR3 region is CAARVGDPPPHTDKLIF. DNA of the CDR3: TGTGCAGCAAGAGTGGGGGACCCACCGCCTCACACCGATAAACTCATCTTT. Based on the CDR3 plus reference TRAV29/DV5 and TRDJ1, the full variable domain is DQQVKQNSPSLSVQEGRISILNCDYTNSMFDYFLWYKKYPAEGPTFLISISSIKDKNEDGRFTVFLNKSAKHLSLHIVPSQPGDSAVYFCAARVGDPPPHTDKLIFGKGTRVTVEP.

This clone was detected a few times. Sequence at one end of the junction differs from germline and may be a read error. This chain joins TRDV2 and TRDJ3, with D perhaps matching TRDD3 (5 bases). CDR3 length equals 17 residues. The germline gives CDR1 GEAIGNYY, CDR2 EKD. The CDR3 loop reads CACDTVRGAWDTRQMFF. In DNA form, the CDR3 reads TGTGCTTGTGACACCGTTAGGGGGGCCTGGGACACCCGACAGATGTTTTTC.

To note about this clone: This likely traces to a read error, being one base from a far larger clone. Other DNA sequences in the sample encode the same CDR3. The chain recombines TRDV2 with TRDJ1, with 9 bases lining up with TRDD3. The CDR3 has 15 residues. Germline CDR1 is GEAIGNYY and CDR2 is EKD. This CDR3 is CACDTLLGDTDKLIF. For the CDR3, the DNA is TGTGCCTGTGACACTCTACTGGGGGACACCGACAAACTCATCTTT.

As for this clone: The protein that TCRdb holds for this DNA derives from a much larger clone and differs from the translated DNA at residue 12, which likely indicates a read error; the protein shown here is translated from the DNA. The chain couples TRDV2 to TRDJ3; 8 bases line up with TRDD3. Germline CDR1 is GEAIGNYY and CDR2 is EKD. The CDR3 has 18 residues. The CDR3 protein is CACDTGIPSSWGTRQMFF. The DNA for the CDR3 is TGTGCCTGTGACACGGGGATACCTAGCTCCTGGGGCACCCGACAGATGTTTTTC.

About this clone: A far bigger clonotype differs at one base, so this is likely a read error. The same CDR3 can be traced to other DNA sequences in this sample. CDR3: CACDTGGYTDKLIF. The CDR3 DNA is TGTGCCTGTGACACTGGGGGGTACACCGATAAACTCATCTTT. The chain is built from TRDV2 and TRDJ1; TRDD3 is a possible D gene (6 bases). CDR1 is GEAIGNYY, CDR2 EKD, per germline. The V end lost 1 base, the J end lost 0 bases, and 8 bases lay between the germline ends. CDR3 size: 14 residues.

This clone has a handful of counts. A far larger clone is one base from this, pointing to a likely read error. V and J are TRDV2 and TRDJ3, with TRDD3 matching 11 bases. CDR1 is GEAIGNYY and CDR2 is EKD in the germline V gene. Trimming took 0 bases from V and 2 from J; bases not matched to a gene: 5. The CDR3 runs to 19 residues. In DNA form, the CDR3 reads TGTGCCTGTGACACCGTACTGGGGGATAGCCCCTGGGACACCCGACAGATGTTTTTC. The encoded protein is CACDTVLGDSPWDTRQMFF.

Of note for this clone: One end of the junction is discordant with germline, which a read error may explain. The genes are TRDV2 and TRDJ2; 12 bases match TRDD3. The CDR3 runs to 17 residues. The V gene's germline CDR1 is GEAIGNYY and CDR2 EKD. CDR3 in amino acids: CACGHVLGDTLAAQLFF. CDR3 DNA sequence: TGTGCCTGTGGCCATGTACTGGGGGATACTTTGGCAGCACAACTCTTCTTT.

A few counts support this clone. This is likely an artifact of a read error, given a far larger clone one base away. Other DNA sequences in this specimen translate into the identical CDR3. J is TRDJ2 and V is TRDV2; the match to TRDD3 covers 8 bases. The CDR3 sequence is 16 residues long. CDR1 and CDR2 (germline): GEAIGNYY, EKD. CDR3 in amino acids: CACSLYWGGLTAQLFF. CDR3 nucleotides: TGCGCCTGTTCTCTCTACTGGGGGGGTTTGACAGCACAACTCTTCTTT.

This clone was found a few times. The protein held in TCRdb is that of a much larger clone and does not match this DNA's translation at residue 7, likely because of a read error; the protein shown is translated from the DNA. The chain recombines TRDV2 with TRDJ2; 8 bases line up with TRDD3. The CDR3 is 15 residues long. Trimming at V came to 1 base and at J to 5 bases, leaving 5 bases not matched to a gene. In germline, CDR1 is GEAIGNYY, CDR2 EKD. DNA of the CDR3: TGTGCCTGTGACACGCTGATGGGGGATACAGCACAACTCTTCTTT. As protein: CACDTLMGDTAQLFF.

This clone was seen more than once but under ten times. One base separates it from a far larger clone, so it is likely a read error. Other DNA sequences in the same sample also yield this CDR3. The chain has TRDV2 and TRDJ2; 12 nucleotides line up with TRDD3. V shed 0 bases and J 4 bases; nucleotides not matched to a gene: 11. The CDR3 extends over 19 amino acids. Germline loops: CDR1 GEAIGNYY, CDR2 EKD. The CDR3 here is CACDTVHGWGIRETAQLFF. The CDR3, as DNA: TGTGCCTGTGACACCGTTCACGGCTGGGGGATACGCGAGACAGCACAACTCTTCTTT.